The T cell receptor beta chain described here comes from a study of T-cell memory formation after mild COVID-19. Germline CDR1 reads SGHDT; CDR2 reads YYEEEE. This CDR3 has 13 amino acids. Trimming took 4 bases from V and 1 from J, leaving 8 bases between them. From 5'RACE with constant-segment primers came TCR alpha and TCR beta cDNA libraries that carried sample barcodes and UMIs. TCRdb itself ran the 5' RACE reads through MiXCR, one entry per CDR3 protein. The repertoire consists of 350,000 to 450,000 distinct CDR3 sequences, with less than 25% occurring once and the leading ten covering about 10%. Concerning this clonotype: Its antigen is unidentified.

Regarding the study as a whole: Clones that contracted from day 15 to 85 had balanced CD4/CD8; later expanders were CD4+ biased.

The chain recombines TRBV5-6 with TRBJ1-1; no definite D call. This TCR was sampled from an adult woman who had mild COVID-19 (a few samples of this study predate the infection). Cell type and time point are not known. Sequenced input: PBMCs or a T cell subset sorted from them (not recorded which). The CDR3 loop is CASSRGPNTEAFF. As DNA, the CDR3 is TGTGCCAGCAGCCGGGGTCCGAACACTGAAGCTTTCTTT.